One sample yielded the 2 T cell receptor beta chains listed below, sequenced in a study of CD8+CD57+ T cells in acquired aplastic anemia listed by TCRdb under 2018. The patients picked for sequencing were ones in whom flow cytometry had shown an expansion of CD8+CD57+ cells. The instrument was an Illumina HiSeq 2000. Profiling of TCR beta VDJ combinations and CDR3 sequences used genomic DNA as the template. TCRdb cleaned the public reads at Q25 with fastp, built clones with MiXCR and kept in-frame beta chains. A single entry per CDR3 protein holds the most common genes and DNA from its merged rows. For this sample the table gives 170,000 or so distinct CDR3 sequences, of which less than 50% were detected only once. The ten biggest clones cover under 40% of the sample. Sequences were obtained from sorted CD4+, CD8+, or CD8+CD57+ T cells (not recorded which) from PBMCs. Source of these receptors: a human donor with aplastic anemia.

Details on this clonotype: A read error may be the cause here, since a much bigger clone is one base away. The genes are TRBV12-3 or TRBV12-4 and TRBJ2-7; D is unresolved. The CDR3 contains 14 residues. V shed 5 bases and J shed 3 bases, with 14 bases lying between them. The CDR3 here is CASSLIGSYYEQYF. The CDR3 DNA sequence: TGTGCCAGCAGTCTCATAGGCAGCTACTACGAGCAGTACTTC.

This clonotype was seen many times. The chain recombines TRBV6-1 with TRBJ1-1; TRBD1 aligns across 8 bases. The CDR3 is made up of 14 amino acids. Germline trimming cut 6 bases from V and 1 base from J; bases unmatched to any gene: 4. From germline, CDR1 is MNHNS and CDR2 SASEGT. The CDR3 bases are TGTGCCAGCAGAACAGGGGGTGGGAACACTGAAGCTTTCTTT. Residues: CASRTGGGNTEAFF.